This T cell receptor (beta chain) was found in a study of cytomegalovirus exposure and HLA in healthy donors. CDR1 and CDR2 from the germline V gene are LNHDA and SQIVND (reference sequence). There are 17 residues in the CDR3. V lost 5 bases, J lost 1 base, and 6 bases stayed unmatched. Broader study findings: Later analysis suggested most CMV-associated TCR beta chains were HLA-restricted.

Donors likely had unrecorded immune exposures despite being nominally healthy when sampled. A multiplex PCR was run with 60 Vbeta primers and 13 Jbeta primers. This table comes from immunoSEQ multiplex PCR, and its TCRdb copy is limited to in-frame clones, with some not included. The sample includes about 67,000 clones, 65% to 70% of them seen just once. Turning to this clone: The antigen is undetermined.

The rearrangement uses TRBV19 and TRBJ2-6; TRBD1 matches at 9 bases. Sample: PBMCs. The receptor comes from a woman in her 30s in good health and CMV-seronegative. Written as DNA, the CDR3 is TGTGCCAGTAGTCCCGGGACAGGGTATTCTGGGGCCAACGTCCTGACTTTC. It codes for CASSPGTGYSGANVLTF. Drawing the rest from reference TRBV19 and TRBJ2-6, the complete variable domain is DGGITQSPKYLFRKEGQNVTLSCEQNLNHDAMYWYRQDPGQGLRLIYYSQIVNDFQKGDIAEGYSVSREKKESFPLTVTSAQKNPTAFYLCASSPGTGYSGANVLTFGAGSRLTVL.